This T cell receptor (beta chain) was identified during a study of post-analysis software for immune sequencing data. Broader study findings: When patients were compared with controls, a handful of TRBV segments were more frequent, TRBV5-6, TRBV5-1 and TRBV20-1 among them. Those with multiple sclerosis, the patient group, showed significantly lower normalized Chao1 diversity than controls.

V dropped 3 bases and J dropped 8 bases, with 12 bases sitting between them. The CDR3 loop spans 13 amino acids. The germline V gene has CDR1 SEHNR and CDR2 FQNEAQ (reference sequence). The TCR beta cDNA libraries carried unique molecular identifiers. With roughly 1 to 11 million T cells as the source, 540,000 or so cDNA molecules resulted. TCRdb passed the PCR reads through MiXCR, listing each CDR3 protein once. The sample includes 820,000 or so distinct CDR3 sequences, approximately 50% of them seen just once. This clonotype was detected only a few times. Its antigen is undetermined. The TCR sequence derives from a girl aged 5-17 years with multiple sclerosis. The specimen sequenced was blood. This chain joins TRBV7-9 and TRBJ2-3; D is undetermined. The CDR3 reads CASSFDVTRTQYF. The DNA for the CDR3 is TGTGCCAGCAGCTTCGACGTCACGCGTACGCAGTATTTT.